This T cell receptor (beta chain) was identified in a study of identical twins. This clonotype was counted ten times or more. Trimming stripped 4 bases from V and 3 bases from J, with 3 bases between. Germline loops: CDR1 SQVTM, CDR2 ANQGSEA. The CDR3 contains 11 residues. TCRdb recomputed calls from the 5' RACE reads with MiXCR, one row per CDR3 protein. The sample lists about 720,000 distinct CDR3 sequences, roughly 8% seen once, with approximately 0.96% in the top ten. Healthy Caucasians were all of the donors. Another study also made use of these data, one on yellow fever vaccine responses in identical twins.

V is TRBV29-1 and J is TRBJ2-2; D is unresolved. This receptor was taken from a woman aged 18-29 years in good health. The sample was PBMCs. The CDR3 is CSVVYTGELFF. Here the CDR3 DNA reads TGCAGCGTTGTGTACACCGGGGAGCTGTTTTTT.